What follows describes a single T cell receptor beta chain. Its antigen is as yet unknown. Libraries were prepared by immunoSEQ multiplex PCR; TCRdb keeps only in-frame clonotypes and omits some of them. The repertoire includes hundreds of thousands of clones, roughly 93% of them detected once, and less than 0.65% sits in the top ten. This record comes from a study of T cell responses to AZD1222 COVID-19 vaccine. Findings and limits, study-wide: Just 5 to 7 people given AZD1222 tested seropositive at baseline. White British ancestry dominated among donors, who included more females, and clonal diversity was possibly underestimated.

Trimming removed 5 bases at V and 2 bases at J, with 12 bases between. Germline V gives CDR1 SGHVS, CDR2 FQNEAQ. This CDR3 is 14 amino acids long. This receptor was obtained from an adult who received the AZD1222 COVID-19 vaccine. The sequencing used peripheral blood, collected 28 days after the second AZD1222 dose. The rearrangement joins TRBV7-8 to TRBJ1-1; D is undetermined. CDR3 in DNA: TGTGCCAGCAGCCTACCGCGGGGTAACACTGAAGCTTTCTTT. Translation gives CASSLPRGNTEAFF.